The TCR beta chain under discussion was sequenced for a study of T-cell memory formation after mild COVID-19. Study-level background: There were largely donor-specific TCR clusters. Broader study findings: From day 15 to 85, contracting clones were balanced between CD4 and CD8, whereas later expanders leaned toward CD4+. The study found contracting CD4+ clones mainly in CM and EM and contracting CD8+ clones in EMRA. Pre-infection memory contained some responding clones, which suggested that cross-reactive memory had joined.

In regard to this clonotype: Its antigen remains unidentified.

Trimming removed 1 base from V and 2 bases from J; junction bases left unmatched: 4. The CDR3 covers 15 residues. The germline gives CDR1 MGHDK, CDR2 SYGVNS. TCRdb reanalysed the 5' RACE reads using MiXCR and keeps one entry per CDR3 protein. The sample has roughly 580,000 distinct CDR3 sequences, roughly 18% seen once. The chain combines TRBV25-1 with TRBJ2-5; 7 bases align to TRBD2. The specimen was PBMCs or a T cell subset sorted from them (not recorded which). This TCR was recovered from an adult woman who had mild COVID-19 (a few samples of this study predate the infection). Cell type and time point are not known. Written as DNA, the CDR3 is TGTGCCAGCAGTGAATCGGGAGGCAGACAAGAGACCCAGTACTTC. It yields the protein CASSESGGRQETQYF. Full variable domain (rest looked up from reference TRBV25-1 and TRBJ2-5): EADIYQTPRYLVIGTGKKITLECSQTMGHDKMYWYQQDPGMELHLIHYSYGVNSTEKGDLSSESTVSRIRTEHFPLTLESARPSHTSQYLCASSESGGRQETQYFGPGTRLLVL.